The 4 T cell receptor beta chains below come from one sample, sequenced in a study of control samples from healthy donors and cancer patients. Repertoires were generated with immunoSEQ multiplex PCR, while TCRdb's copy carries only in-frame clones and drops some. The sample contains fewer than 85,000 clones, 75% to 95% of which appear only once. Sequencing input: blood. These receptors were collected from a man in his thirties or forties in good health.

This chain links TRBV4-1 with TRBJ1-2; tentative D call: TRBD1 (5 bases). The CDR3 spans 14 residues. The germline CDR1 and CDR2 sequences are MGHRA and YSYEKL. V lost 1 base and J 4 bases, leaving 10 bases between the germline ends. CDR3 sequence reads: CASSQAGDLYGYTF. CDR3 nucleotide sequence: TGCGCCAGCAGCCAAGCGGGGGACCTCTATGGCTACACCTTC.

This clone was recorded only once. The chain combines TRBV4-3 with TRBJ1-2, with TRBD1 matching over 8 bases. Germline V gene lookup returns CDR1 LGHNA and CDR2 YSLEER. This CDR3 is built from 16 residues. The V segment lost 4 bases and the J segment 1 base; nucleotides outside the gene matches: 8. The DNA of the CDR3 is TGCGCCAGCAGCCGCTCGGACAGGGCGAATAACTATGGCTACACCTTC. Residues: CASSRSDRANNYGYTF.

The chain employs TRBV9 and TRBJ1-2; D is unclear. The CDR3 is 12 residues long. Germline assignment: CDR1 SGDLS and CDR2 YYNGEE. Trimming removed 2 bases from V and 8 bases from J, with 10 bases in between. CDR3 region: CASSVPTGGYTF. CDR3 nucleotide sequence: TGTGCCAGCAGCGTCCCCACCGGCGGCTACACCTTC.

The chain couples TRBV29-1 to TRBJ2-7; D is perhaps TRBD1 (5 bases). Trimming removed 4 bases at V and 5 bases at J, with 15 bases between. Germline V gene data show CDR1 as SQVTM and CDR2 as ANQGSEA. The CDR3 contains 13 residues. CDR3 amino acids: CSVGPQGNHEQYF. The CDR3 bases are TGCAGCGTTGGGCCGCAGGGTAACCACGAGCAGTACTTC.